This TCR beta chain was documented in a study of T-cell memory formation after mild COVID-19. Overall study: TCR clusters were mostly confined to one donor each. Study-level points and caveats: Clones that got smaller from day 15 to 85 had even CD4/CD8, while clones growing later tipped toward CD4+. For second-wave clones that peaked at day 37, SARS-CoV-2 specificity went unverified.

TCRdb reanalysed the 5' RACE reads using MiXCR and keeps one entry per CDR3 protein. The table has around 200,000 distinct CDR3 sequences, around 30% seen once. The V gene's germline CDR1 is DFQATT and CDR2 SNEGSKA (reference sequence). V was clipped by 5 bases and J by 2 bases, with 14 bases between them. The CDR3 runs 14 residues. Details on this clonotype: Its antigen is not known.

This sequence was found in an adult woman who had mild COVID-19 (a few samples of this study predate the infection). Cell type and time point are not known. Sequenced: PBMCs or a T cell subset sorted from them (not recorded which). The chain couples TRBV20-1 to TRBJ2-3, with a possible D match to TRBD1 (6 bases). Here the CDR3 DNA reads TGCAGTGCTGGGGGCCCAGGGCACACAGATACGCAGTATTTT. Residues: CSAGGPGHTDTQYF.